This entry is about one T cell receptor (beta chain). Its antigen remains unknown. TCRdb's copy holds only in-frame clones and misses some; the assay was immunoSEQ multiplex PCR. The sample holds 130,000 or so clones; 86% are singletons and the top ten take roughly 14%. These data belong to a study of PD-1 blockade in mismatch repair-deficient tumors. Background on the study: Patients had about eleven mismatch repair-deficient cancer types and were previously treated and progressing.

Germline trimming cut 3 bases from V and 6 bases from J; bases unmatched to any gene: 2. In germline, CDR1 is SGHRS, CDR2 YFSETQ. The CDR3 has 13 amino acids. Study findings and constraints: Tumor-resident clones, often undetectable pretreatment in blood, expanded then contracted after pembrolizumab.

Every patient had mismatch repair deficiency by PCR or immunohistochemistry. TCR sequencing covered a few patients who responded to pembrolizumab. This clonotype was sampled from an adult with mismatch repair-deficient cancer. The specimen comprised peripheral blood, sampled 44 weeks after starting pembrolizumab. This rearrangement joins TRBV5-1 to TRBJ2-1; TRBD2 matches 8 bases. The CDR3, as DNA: TGCGCCAGCAGCTCGGGACTAGTCAATGAGCAGTTCTTC. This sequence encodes CASSSGLVNEQFF.